The 24 T cell receptor beta chains reported below all come from one sample, sequenced in a study of T cell repertoires in cytomegalovirus infection. TCRdb itself ran the reads through MiXCR, one entry per CDR3 protein. The table records hundreds of thousands of distinct CDR3 sequences, roughly a third of them present only once. Antigens for these TCRs are unknown. This material consisted of cultured CD8+ T cells from PBMCs, taken from culture after CMV antigen stimulation. The receptors derive from a human donor in good health (CMV status not recorded). Some clones in this sample may be carry-over from other donors' samples.

This clonotype was seen only once. V is TRBV4-1 and J is TRBJ2-1; 9 bases line up with TRBD1. V was pared by 0 bases and J by 2 bases, with 5 bases of the junction left unmatched. Germline V lookup: CDR1 MGHRA, CDR2 YSYEKL. The CDR3 totals 17 residues. As DNA, the CDR3 is TGCGCCAGCAGCCAAGAGGACGGGACAGGGCCCTACAATGAGCAGTTCTTC. It codes for CASSQEDGTGPYNEQFF.

The CDR3, as DNA: TGTGCCAGCAGTCCCCGGGACCGACCCCCCCCAAACTATGGCTACACCTTC. Amino acids: CASSPRDRPPPNYGYTF. V and J are TRBV7-8 and TRBJ1-2, with D maybe TRBD1 (5 bases). The V end lost 6 bases, the J end lost 2 bases, and 22 bases lay between the germline ends. CDR1 and CDR2 (germline): SGHVS, FQNEAQ. CDR3 length: 17 amino acids. Filled out from reference TRBV7-8 and TRBJ1-2, the complete variable domain reads GAGVSQSPRYKVAKRGQDVALRCDPISGHVSLFWYQQALGQGPEFLTYFQNEAQLDKSGLPSDRFFAERPEGSVSTLKIQRTQQEDSAVYLCASSPRDRPPPNYGYTFGSGTRLTVV.

This clonotype was counted only a few times. The rearrangement joins TRBV19 to TRBJ1-2, with 7 bases identical to TRBD1. The CDR3 spans 16 residues. CDR1 and CDR2 (germline): LNHDA, SQIVND (reference sequence). V gave up 3 bases and J gave up 2 bases; unmatched junction bases: 9. CDR3 sequence (DNA): TGTGCCAGTAGTATTGACCTGAGGGGGCTAAACTATGGCTACACCTTC. It yields the protein CASSIDLRGLNYGYTF.

Ten or more counts support this clonotype. The genes are TRBV7-6 and TRBJ2-5, with D perhaps assigned TRBD1 or TRBD2 (5 bases each). Germline CDR1 is SGHVS and CDR2 is FNYEAQ. The CDR3 covers 15 residues. Trimming took 1 base from V and 2 from J, leaving 11 bases between them. Here the CDR3 DNA reads TGTGCCAGCAGCTTAGAGCGAGGGGCTCAAGAGACCCAGTACTTC. Translating gives CASSLERGAQETQYF.

The chain couples TRBV7-2 to TRBJ1-2; possibly TRBD1 for D (5 bases). V dropped 5 bases and J dropped 10 bases, with 14 bases sitting between them. Germline-derived CDR1 and CDR2 are SGHTA and FQGNSA. The CDR3 loop spans 12 amino acids. Here the CDR3 DNA reads TGTGCCAGCAGCCCAGGGACGTGGGACTACACCTTC. This translates into CASSPGTWDYTF. The entire variable domain, with the rest obtained from reference TRBV7-2 and TRBJ1-2, is as follows: GAGVSQSPSNKVTEKGKDVELRCDPISGHTALYWYRQSLGQGLEFLIYFQGNSAPDKSGLPSDRFSAERTGGSVSTLTIQRTQQEDSAVYLCASSPGTWDYTFGSGTRLTVV.

This clonotype came up many times. The chain employs TRBV25-1 and TRBJ2-5; a weak D match, TRBD2 (6 bases). Germline V CDR1 and CDR2: MGHDK, SYGVNS. V gave up 3 bases and J gave up 1 base, with 18 bases separating them. The CDR3 runs 17 residues. The CDR3 bases are TGTGCCAGCAGTGACCCATTAGGGCGGGGCCTCCAAGAGACCCAGTACTTC. The encoded protein is CASSDPLGRGLQETQYF.

The chain is built from TRBV12-3 or TRBV12-4 and TRBJ2-1, with D uncertain. This CDR3 region has 16 residues. The V gene lost 6 bases and the J gene lost 5 bases, with 20 bases spanning the gap. The CDR3 nucleotides are TGTGCCAGCAGCCCGATACGCGGACGAGGCGACAATGAGCAGTTCTTC. As protein: CASSPIRGRGDNEQFF.

J is TRBJ1-5 and V is TRBV10-2; D gene ambiguous. The V gene lost 3 bases and the J gene lost 9 bases, with 21 bases spanning the gap. Germline CDR1 WSHSY, CDR2 SAAADI. This CDR3 region has 16 residues. Written as DNA, the CDR3 is TGCGCCAGCAGTGACCCCCTCCGGGAACCCGAATGGCCCCAGCATTTT. It yields the protein CASSDPLREPEWPQHF.

This clonotype came up a few times. The chain joins TRBV14 to TRBJ2-3; 10 bases are shared with TRBD2. J lost 3 bases, V lost 5 bases, and 11 bases had no gene match. Per the germline V gene, CDR1 is SGHDN and CDR2 is FVKESK. This CDR3 spans 17 amino acids. DNA of the CDR3: TGTGCCAGCAGCGAGCGGGGGGGCCTGAAAATTACAGATACGCAGTATTTT. The encoded protein is CASSERGGLKITDTQYF. Looking up the rest from reference TRBV14 and TRBJ2-3 gives the full variable domain: EAGVTQFPSHSVIEKGQTVTLRCDPISGHDNLYWYRRVMGKEIKFLLHFVKESKQDESGMPNNRFLAERTGGTYSTLKVQPAELEDSGVYFCASSERGGLKITDTQYFGPGTRLTVL.

The chain links TRBV27 to TRBJ1-1, with D perhaps TRBD1 (5 bases). With 3 bases removed from V and 7 bases from J, the gap between germline ends came to 18 bases. The CDR3 runs 15 residues. Germline CDR1 is MNHEY and CDR2 is SMNVEV (reference sequence). As DNA, the CDR3 is TGTGCCAGCAGTTTGTTGGGACCCACGATGAGTGAAGCTTTCTTT. Amino acids: CASSLLGPTMSEAFF.

Only one count was recorded for this clonotype. One end of the junction is discordant with germline, which a read error may explain. This rearrangement joins TRBV5-3 to TRBJ2-5; D is perhaps TRBD2 (6 bases). TRBV5-3 is filed as an ORF, its function uncertain. This CDR3 spans 15 amino acids. The CDR3 loop reads CASSLMEGRGETQYF. In nucleotides, the CDR3 is TGTGCCAGCAGCTTGATGGAGGGTAGGGGAGAGACCCAGTACTTC.

The chain is built from TRBV20-1 and TRBJ2-3, with D possibly TRBD1 on 6 matching bases. CDR1 DFQATT and CDR2 SNEGSKA come from the germline V gene (reference sequence). The CDR3 totals 19 residues. V lost 1 base and J lost 3, with 26 bases in between. The CDR3 spells CSARVPGDSVSLRTDTQYF. CDR3 bases: TGCAGTGCTAGAGTTCCAGGGGATTCCGTTTCCCTCAGGACAGATACGCAGTATTTT.

The table lists this clonotype with many counts. V is TRBV5-1 and J is TRBJ2-2; D gene uncertain. The germline V gene encodes CDR1 SGHRS and CDR2 YFSETQ. V gave up 7 bases and J gave up 5 bases, with 9 bases separating them. The CDR3 consists of 12 residues. The CDR3 here is CASRLETGELFF. CDR3 nucleotide sequence: TGCGCCAGCCGGTTGGAGACCGGGGAGCTGTTTTTT.

There are a few counts of this clonotype. This chain links TRBV6-6 with TRBJ2-7; D may be TRBD2 (5 bases). V lost 6 bases and J lost 0, with 15 bases in between. CDR1 MNHNY and CDR2 SVGAGI come from the germline V gene (reference sequence). This CDR3 has 15 residues. The CDR3 nucleotides read TGTGCCAGCAGCTCACAGCGGCGAAGCTCCTACGAGCAGTACGTC. Amino acids: CASSSQRRSSYEQYV.

The V call is TRBV12-3 or TRBV12-4, the J call TRBJ1-1; tentative D call: TRBD1 (6 bases). This CDR3 contains 14 residues. The V and J ends lost 5 bases and 2 bases respectively, with 12 bases between them. The CDR3 sequence is CASSPQQGNTEAFF. The CDR3 nucleotides read TGTGCCAGCAGTCCACAACAGGGAAACACTGAAGCTTTCTTT.

Here the CDR3 DNA reads TGCAGTGCTCGCTACAGGGGGGGGGTGGAACTGTTTTTT. It encodes CSARYRGGVELFF. The chain recombines TRBV20-1 with TRBJ1-4; 8 bases are a match to TRBD1. CDR1 and CDR2 from the germline V gene are DFQATT and SNEGSKA (reference sequence). The CDR3 covers 13 residues. V lost 5 bases to trimming and J lost 12 bases; unmatched junction nucleotides: 11.

This clonotype showed up many times. V is TRBV27 and J is TRBJ2-7, with 8 bases matching TRBD1. The CDR3 is made up of 13 amino acids. Germline V lookup: CDR1 MNHEY, CDR2 SMNVEV (reference sequence). The V segment lost 6 bases and the J segment 4 bases; nucleotides outside the gene matches: 5. CDR3 loop: CASSMTGVYEQYF. In nucleotides, the CDR3 is TGTGCCAGCAGCATGACAGGGGTATACGAGCAGTACTTC.

This CDR3 reads CASSAERGWAETQYF. The CDR3 DNA sequence: TGTGCCAGTAGTGCTGAGAGGGGATGGGCAGAGACCCAGTACTTC. J is TRBJ2-5 and V is TRBV19; the D gene could be TRBD1 or TRBD2 (5 bases each). V shed 5 bases and J shed 4 bases, with 17 bases lying between them. The CDR3 consists of 15 residues. Germline values: CDR1 LNHDA, CDR2 SQIVND (reference sequence).

This chain connects TRBV27 to TRBJ1-1, with TRBD1 matching 11 bases. Germline-derived CDR1 and CDR2 are MNHEY and SMNVEV (reference sequence). CDR3 length: 13 amino acids. V dropped 5 bases and J dropped 10; count of bases not matched to a gene: 6. The CDR3 reads CASSLGQGAGAFF. CDR3 in DNA: TGTGCCAGCAGTCTCGGACAGGGGGCGGGAGCTTTCTTT.

The sample holds a few counts of this clonotype. The chain joins TRBV12-3 or TRBV12-4 to TRBJ1-5; TRBD1 might be the D (6 bases). The V and J ends lost 3 bases and 7 bases respectively, with 25 bases between them. The CDR3 totals 18 residues. The CDR3 loop reads CASSLATVGQGIGQPQHF. The CDR3 DNA reads as TGTGCCAGCAGTTTGGCGACCGTTGGGCAGGGGATCGGGCAGCCCCAGCATTTT.

This clonotype has a count of ten or more. Here the CDR3 DNA reads TGTGCCAGCAGCCTACCTAGCGGGGGGGCGGCAGATACGCAGTATTTT. Its protein is CASSLPSGGAADTQYF. This chain connects TRBV7-8 to TRBJ2-3; 12 nucleotides align to TRBD2. V was pared by 5 bases and J by 4 bases, with 7 bases of the junction left unmatched. Germline CDR1 is SGHVS and CDR2 is FQNEAQ. The CDR3 extends over 16 amino acids.

The rearrangement links TRBV27 to TRBJ2-7, with D tentatively TRBD1 (6 bases). CDR1 is MNHEY and CDR2 is SMNVEV in the germline V gene (reference sequence). V lost 3 bases to trimming and J lost 1 base, with 16 bases between them. CDR3 size: 16 residues. CDR3 region: CASSFGPPDSSYEQYF. CDR3 DNA sequence: TGTGCCAGCAGTTTTGGGCCTCCGGACAGTTCCTACGAGCAGTACTTC.

This clonotype was counted at least ten times. This chain connects TRBV7-9 to TRBJ1-1; D gene unclear. V lost 6 bases, J lost 5 bases, and 10 bases lay in between. The CDR3 extends over 12 amino acids. Germline CDR1 reads SEHNR; CDR2 reads FQNEAQ (reference sequence). The CDR3 nucleotides are TGTGCCAGCAGTTTGGGTACGACTGAAGCTTTCTTT. It translates to CASSLGTTEAFF.

This clonotype occurred a few times. The chain is built from TRBV7-8 and TRBJ2-5, with 12 bases matching TRBD1. Germline CDR1 and CDR2: SGHVS and FQNEAQ. CDR3 length: 16 amino acids. Trimming took 5 bases from V and 5 from J; bases not matched to a gene: 9. DNA of the CDR3: TGTGCCAGCAGCGTCCGGGACAGGGGGCGGTTGGAGACCCAGTACTTC. It encodes CASSVRDRGRLETQYF. The full variable domain, in which reference TRBV7-8 and TRBJ2-5 provide the parts outside the CDR3, is GAGVSQSPRYKVAKRGQDVALRCDPISGHVSLFWYQQALGQGPEFLTYFQNEAQLDKSGLPSDRFFAERPEGSVSTLKIQRTQQEDSAVYLCASSVRDRGRLETQYFGPGTRLLVL.